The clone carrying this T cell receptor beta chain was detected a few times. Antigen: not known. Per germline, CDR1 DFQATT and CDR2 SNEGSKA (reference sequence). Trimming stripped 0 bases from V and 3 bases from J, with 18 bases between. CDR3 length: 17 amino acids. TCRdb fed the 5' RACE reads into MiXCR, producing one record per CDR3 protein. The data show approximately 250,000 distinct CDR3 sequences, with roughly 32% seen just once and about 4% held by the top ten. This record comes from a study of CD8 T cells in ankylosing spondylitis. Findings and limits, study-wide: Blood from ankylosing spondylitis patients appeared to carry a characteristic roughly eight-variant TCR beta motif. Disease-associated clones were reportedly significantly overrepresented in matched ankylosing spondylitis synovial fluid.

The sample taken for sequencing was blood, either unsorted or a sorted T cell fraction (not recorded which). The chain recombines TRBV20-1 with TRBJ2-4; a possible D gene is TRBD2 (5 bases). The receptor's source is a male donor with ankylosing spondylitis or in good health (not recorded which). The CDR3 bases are TGCAGTGCTAGAGATCACCTAGCAATATGGGGCAAAAACATTCAGTACTTC. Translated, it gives CSARDHLAIWGKNIQYF.